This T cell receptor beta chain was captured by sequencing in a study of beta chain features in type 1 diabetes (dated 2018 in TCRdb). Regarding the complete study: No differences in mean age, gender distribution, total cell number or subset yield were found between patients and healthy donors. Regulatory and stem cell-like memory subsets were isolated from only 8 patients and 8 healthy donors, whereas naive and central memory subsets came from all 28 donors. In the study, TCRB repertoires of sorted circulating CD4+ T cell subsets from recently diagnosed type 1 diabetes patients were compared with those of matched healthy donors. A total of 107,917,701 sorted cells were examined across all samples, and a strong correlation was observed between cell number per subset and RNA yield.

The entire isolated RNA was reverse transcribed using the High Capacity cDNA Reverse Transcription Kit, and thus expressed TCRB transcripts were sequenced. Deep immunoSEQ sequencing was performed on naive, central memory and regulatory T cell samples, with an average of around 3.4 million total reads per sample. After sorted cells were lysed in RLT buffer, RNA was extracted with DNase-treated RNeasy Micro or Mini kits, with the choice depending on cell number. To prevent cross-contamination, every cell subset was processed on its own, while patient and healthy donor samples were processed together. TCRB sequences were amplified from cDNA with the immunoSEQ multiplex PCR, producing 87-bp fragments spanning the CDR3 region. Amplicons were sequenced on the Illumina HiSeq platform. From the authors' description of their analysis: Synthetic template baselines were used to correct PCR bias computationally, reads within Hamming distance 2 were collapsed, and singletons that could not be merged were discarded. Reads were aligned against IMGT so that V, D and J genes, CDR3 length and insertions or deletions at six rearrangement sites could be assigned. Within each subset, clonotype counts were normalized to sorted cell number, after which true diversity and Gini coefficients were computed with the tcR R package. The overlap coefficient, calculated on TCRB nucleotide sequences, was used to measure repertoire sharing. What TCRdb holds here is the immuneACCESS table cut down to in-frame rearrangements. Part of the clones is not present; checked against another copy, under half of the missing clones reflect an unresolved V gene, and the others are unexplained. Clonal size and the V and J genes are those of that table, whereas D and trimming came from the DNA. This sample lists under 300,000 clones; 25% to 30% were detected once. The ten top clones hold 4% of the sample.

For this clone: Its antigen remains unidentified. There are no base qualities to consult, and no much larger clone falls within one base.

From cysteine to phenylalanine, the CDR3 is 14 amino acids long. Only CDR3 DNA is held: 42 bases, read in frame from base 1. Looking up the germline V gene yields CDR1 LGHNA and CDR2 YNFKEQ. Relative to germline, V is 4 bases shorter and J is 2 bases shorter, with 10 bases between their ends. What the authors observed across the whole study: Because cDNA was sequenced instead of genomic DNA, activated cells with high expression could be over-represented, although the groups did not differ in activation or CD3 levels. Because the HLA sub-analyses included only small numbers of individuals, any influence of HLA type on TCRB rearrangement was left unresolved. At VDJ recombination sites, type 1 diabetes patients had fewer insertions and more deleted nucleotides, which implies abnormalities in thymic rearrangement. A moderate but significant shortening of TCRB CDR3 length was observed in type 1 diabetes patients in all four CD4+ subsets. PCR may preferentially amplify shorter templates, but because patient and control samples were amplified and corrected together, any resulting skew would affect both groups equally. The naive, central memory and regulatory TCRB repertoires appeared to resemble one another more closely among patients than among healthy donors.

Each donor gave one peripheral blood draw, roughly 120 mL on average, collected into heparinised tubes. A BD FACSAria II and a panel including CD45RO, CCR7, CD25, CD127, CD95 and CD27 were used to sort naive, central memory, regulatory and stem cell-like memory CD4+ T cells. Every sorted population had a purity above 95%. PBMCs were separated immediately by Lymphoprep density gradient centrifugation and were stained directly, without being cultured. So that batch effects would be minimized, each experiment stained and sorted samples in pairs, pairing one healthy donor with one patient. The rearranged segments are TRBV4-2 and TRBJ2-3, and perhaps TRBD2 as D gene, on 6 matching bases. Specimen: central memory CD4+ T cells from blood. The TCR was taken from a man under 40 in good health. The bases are TGTGCCAGCAGCCCGGGGGATCTCACAGATACGCAGTATTTT. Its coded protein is CASSPGDLTDTQYF.